One sample yielded the 20 T cell receptor beta chains listed below, sequenced in a study of T-cell memory formation after mild COVID-19. TCRdb ran MiXCR on the 5' RACE reads and lists one entry per CDR3 protein. The sample yields about 320,000 distinct CDR3 sequences, roughly an eighth seen once. Sequencing used PBMCs or a T cell subset sorted from them (not recorded which). These receptors were collected from a man younger than 30 who had mild COVID-19 (a few samples of this study predate the infection). Cell type and time point are not known.

This clonotype occurred a few times. The chain recombines TRBV6-2 or TRBV6-3 with TRBJ2-7; 9 bases agree with TRBD1. With V trimmed by 5 bases and J by 0 bases, 5 bases remained unmatched. CDR1 is MNHEY, CDR2 SVGEGT, per germline. The CDR3 runs to 15 residues. The CDR3 nucleotides are TGTGCCAGCAGTCCGGACAGGGGTCGCTCCTACGAGCAGTACGTC. Residues: CASSPDRGRSYEQYV.

The chain recombines TRBV6-4 with TRBJ2-3; a possible D gene is TRBD1 (5 bases). Per the germline V gene, CDR1 is MRHNA and CDR2 is SNTAGT. V dropped 5 bases and J dropped 7 bases, with 13 bases sitting between them. The CDR3 is 13 residues long. The CDR3 region is CASSRGGKHTQYF. The CDR3 bases are TGTGCCAGCAGTAGGGGTGGGAAGCATACGCAGTATTTT.

This clonotype was observed a handful of times. The chain joins TRBV7-2 to TRBJ2-5, with a tentative D call TRBD2 (6 bases). The CDR3 is made up of 15 amino acids. Per germline, CDR1 SGHTA and CDR2 FQGNSA. The V gene lost 1 base and the J gene lost 2 bases, with 11 bases spanning the gap. The CDR3 protein is CASSLVLADQETQYF. CDR3 DNA sequence: TGTGCCAGCAGCTTAGTGTTAGCGGATCAAGAGACCCAGTACTTC.

This chain uses TRBV7-3 with TRBJ2-7; TRBD2 is a possible D gene (5 bases). Trimming stripped 4 bases from V and 1 base from J, with 8 bases between. The germline V gene has CDR1 SGHTA and CDR2 FQGTGA. The CDR3 spans 13 residues. The CDR3 sequence is CASSSQRSYEQYV. CDR3 nucleotides: TGTGCCAGCAGCTCCCAGCGGTCCTACGAGCAGTACGTC.

The chain combines TRBV19 with TRBJ2-3; D is unresolved. Germline V CDR1 and CDR2: LNHDA, SQIVND (reference sequence). Trimming removed 5 bases at V and 5 bases at J, with 14 bases between. The CDR3 is 14 residues long. The DNA of the CDR3 is TGTGCCAGTAGTCACCAGAAAGGAGTAGATACGCAGTATTTT. Protein product: CASSHQKGVDTQYF.

This sequence joins TRBV5-1 and TRBJ1-4, with TRBD1 matching over 10 bases. J was trimmed by 6 bases and V by 4 bases; bases with no gene match: 6. Germline V gives CDR1 SGHRS, CDR2 YFSETQ. This CDR3 spans 15 amino acids. CDR3 in DNA: TGCGCCAGCAGCGGGGACGGGACAGGGGATGAAAAACTGTTTTTT. As protein: CASSGDGTGDEKLFF.

This clonotype was detected only once. CDR3: CAISGLGPGQPQHF. In DNA, the CDR3 is TGTGCCATCAGTGGTTTGGGGCCCGGTCAGCCCCAGCATTTT. V gene TRBV10-3 combines with J gene TRBJ1-5, with a tentative D call TRBD1 (5 bases). Germline CDR1 reads ENHRY; CDR2 reads SYGVKD. The ends were cut back, 4 bases at V and 6 bases at J, with 13 bases in the middle. This CDR3 has 14 amino acids.

This clonotype was seen more than once but under ten times. The rearrangement uses TRBV30 and TRBJ1-6; D ambiguous. Germline values: CDR1 GTSNPN, CDR2 SVGIG (reference sequence). This CDR3 has 14 amino acids. V lost 0 bases and J lost 5, with 8 bases in between. CDR3 sequence reads: CAWSVLAHNSPLHF. The CDR3, as DNA: TGTGCCTGGAGTGTATTAGCCCATAATTCACCCCTCCACTTT. The whole variable domain, remainder taken from reference TRBV30 and TRBJ1-6, is SQTIHQWPATLVQPVGSPLSLECTVEGTSNPNLYWYRQAAGRGLQLLFYSVGIGQISSEVPQNLSASRPQDRQFILSSKKLLLSDSGFYLCAWSVLAHNSPLHFGNGTRLTVT.

This clonotype was seen a few times. V gene TRBV6-1 combines with J gene TRBJ2-7; no clear D gene. Germline V lookup: CDR1 MNHNS, CDR2 SASEGT. Trimming shortened V by 8 bases and J by 0 bases, and 11 bases separated the two germline ends. The CDR3 consists of 13 residues. The CDR3, as DNA: TGTGCCAGCCGCCAGCTACCCTCCTACGAGCAGTACTTC. Its translation: CASRQLPSYEQYF.

This clonotype was detected ten times or more. The rearrangement joins TRBV28 to TRBJ1-5; no definite D call. CDR1 and CDR2 from the germline V gene are MDHEN and SYDVKM. The CDR3 has 13 residues. V lost 3 bases, J lost 5 bases, and 8 bases lay in between. The CDR3 DNA is TGTGCCAGCAGTTTGATTAGGGATCAGCCCCAGCATTTT. Translating it yields CASSLIRDQPQHF.

The chain couples TRBV5-5 to TRBJ2-2; TRBD1 matches 10 bases. The germline V gene has CDR1 SGHKS and CDR2 YYEKEE (reference sequence). The CDR3 contains 16 residues. J lost 5 bases, V lost 4 bases, and 8 bases had no gene match. CDR3 protein: CASSIGTGVSTGELFF. CDR3 sequence (DNA): TGTGCCAGCAGCATCGGGACAGGGGTTTCAACCGGGGAGCTGTTTTTT.

Note on this clonotype: The junction does not match germline at one end; this may be a read error. V gene TRBV7-7 combines with J gene TRBJ2-1; 13 bases fit TRBD2. Germline V gene lookup returns CDR1 SSHAT and CDR2 FNYEAQ (reference sequence). CDR3 size: 19 residues. This CDR3 is CASSQRTSGGLIPYNEQFF. The DNA for the CDR3 is TGTGCTAGCAGCCAACGGACTAGCGGGGGCCTCATCCCCTACAATGAGCAGTTCTTC.

V gene TRBV5-1 combines with J gene TRBJ2-1, with TRBD1 identical over 9 bases. There are 13 residues in the CDR3. Germline V CDR1 and CDR2: SGHRS, YFSETQ. V was clipped by 6 bases and J by 7 bases; unmatched bases: 5. The CDR3 is CASTLTGGNEQFF. The CDR3 coding sequence is TGCGCCAGCACGTTGACAGGGGGAAATGAGCAGTTCTTC.

A few counts support this clonotype. V usage is TRBV28 and J usage is TRBJ2-7, with TRBD1 identical over 10 bases. J lost 2 bases, V lost 5 bases, and 9 bases had no gene match. Germline CDR1 reads MDHEN; CDR2 reads SYDVKM. The CDR3 sequence is 16 residues long. In DNA form, the CDR3 reads TGTGCCAGCAGTGGCGGTCGGGGGACAGGGGCCTACGAGCAGTACGTC. The encoded protein is CASSGGRGTGAYEQYV.

This clonotype came up a few times. DNA of the CDR3: TGCAGTGCTATAGGGACGGCGGACTCCTACGAGCAGTACTTC. Translation gives CSAIGTADSYEQYF. The rearrangement uses TRBV20-1 and TRBJ2-7; D may be TRBD1 or TRBD2 (5 bases each). Germline CDR1 DFQATT, CDR2 SNEGSKA (reference sequence). V shed 4 bases and J shed 0 bases, with 13 bases lying between them. CDR3 length: 14 amino acids.

The chain has TRBV12-3 or TRBV12-4 and TRBJ1-2; the D is unclear. Trimming left V 1 base short and J 5 bases short, with 11 bases between. The CDR3 totals 14 residues. The CDR3 spells CASSLGAWVYGYTF. The CDR3 nucleotides read TGTGCCAGCAGTTTAGGGGCGTGGGTTTATGGCTACACCTTC.

A few counts support this clonotype. The CDR3 DNA is TGCGCCAGCAGCTTTGGCCAGGGGGGAAACACCATATATTTT. This sequence encodes CASSFGQGGNTIYF. V usage is TRBV5-1 and J usage is TRBJ1-3; D is perhaps TRBD1 (6 bases). The CDR3 loop spans 14 amino acids. The germline V gene encodes CDR1 SGHRS and CDR2 YFSETQ. The V and J ends lost 2 bases and 4 bases respectively, with 10 bases between them.

This clonotype has a count of ten or more. This chain uses TRBV12-3 or TRBV12-4 with TRBJ2-7, with D tentatively TRBD1 (6 bases). V was trimmed by 5 bases and J by 0 bases, leaving 11 bases between them. The CDR3 consists of 14 residues. CDR3 amino acids: CASSPRGTSYEQYF. Written as DNA, the CDR3 is TGTGCCAGCAGTCCCAGGGGTACCTCCTACGAGCAGTACTTC.

The rearrangement links TRBV6-5 to TRBJ1-2; D is ambiguous. Trimming stripped 2 bases from V and 3 bases from J, with 7 bases between. Germline V gene lookup returns CDR1 MNHEY and CDR2 SVGAGI. This CDR3 comprises 13 residues. The DNA of the CDR3 is TGTGCCAGCAGTTACAGGGTATACTATGGCTACACCTTC. This translates into CASSYRVYYGYTF.

This clonotype was counted only a few times. This CDR3 is CASSLVQGADTQYF. The DNA for the CDR3 is TGCGCCAGCAGCTTGGTACAGGGGGCAGATACGCAGTATTTT. The chain is built from TRBV5-1 and TRBJ2-3, with 8 bases matching TRBD1. Trimming took 0 bases from V and 4 from J; bases not matched to a gene: 1. The CDR3 contains 14 residues. CDR1 and CDR2 from the germline V gene are SGHRS and YFSETQ.